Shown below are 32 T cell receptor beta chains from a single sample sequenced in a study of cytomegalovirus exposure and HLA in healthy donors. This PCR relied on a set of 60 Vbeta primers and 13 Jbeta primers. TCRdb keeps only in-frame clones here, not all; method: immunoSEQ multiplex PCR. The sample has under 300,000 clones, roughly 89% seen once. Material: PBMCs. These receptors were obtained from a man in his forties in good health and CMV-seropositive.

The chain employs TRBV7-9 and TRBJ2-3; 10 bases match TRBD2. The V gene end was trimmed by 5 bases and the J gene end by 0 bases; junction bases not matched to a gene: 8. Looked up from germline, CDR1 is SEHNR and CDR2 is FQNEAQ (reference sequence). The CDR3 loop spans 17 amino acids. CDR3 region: CASSPGTSALSTDTQYF. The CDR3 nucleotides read TGTGCCAGCAGCCCAGGGACTAGCGCCTTAAGCACAGATACGCAGTATTTT.

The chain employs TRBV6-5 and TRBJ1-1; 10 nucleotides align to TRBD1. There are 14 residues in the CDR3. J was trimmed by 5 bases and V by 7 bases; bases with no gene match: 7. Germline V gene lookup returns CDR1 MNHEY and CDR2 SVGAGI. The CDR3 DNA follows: TGTGCCAGCACCGACAGGGGGCAGGGAACTGAAGCTTTCTTT. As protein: CASTDRGQGTEAFF.

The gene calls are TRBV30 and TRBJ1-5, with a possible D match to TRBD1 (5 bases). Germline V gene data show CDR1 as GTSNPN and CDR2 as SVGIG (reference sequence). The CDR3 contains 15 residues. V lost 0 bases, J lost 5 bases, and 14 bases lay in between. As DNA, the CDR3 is TGTGCCTGGAGTGTACGCAGGGTTGGGGATCAGCCCCAGCATTTT. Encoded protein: CAWSVRRVGDQPQHF.

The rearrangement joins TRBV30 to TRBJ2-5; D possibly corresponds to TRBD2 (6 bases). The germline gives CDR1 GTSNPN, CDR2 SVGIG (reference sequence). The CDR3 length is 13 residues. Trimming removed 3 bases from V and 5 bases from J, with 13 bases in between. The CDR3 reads CAWSRDWRETQYF. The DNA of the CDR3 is TGTGCCTGGAGCCGGGACTGGAGGGAGACCCAGTACTTC. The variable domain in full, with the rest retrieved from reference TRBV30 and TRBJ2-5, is SQTIHQWPATLVQPVGSPLSLECTVEGTSNPNLYWYRQAAGRGLQLLFYSVGIGQISSEVPQNLSASRPQDRQFILSSKKLLLSDSGFYLCAWSRDWRETQYFGPGTRLLVL.

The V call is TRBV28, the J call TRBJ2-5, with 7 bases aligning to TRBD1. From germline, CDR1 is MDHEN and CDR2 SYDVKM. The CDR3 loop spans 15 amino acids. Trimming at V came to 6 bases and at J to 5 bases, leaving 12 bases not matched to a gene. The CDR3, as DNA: TGTGCCAGCAGCGAAACAGGGGCGGTTCGCGAGACCCAGTACTTC. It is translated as CASSETGAVRETQYF.

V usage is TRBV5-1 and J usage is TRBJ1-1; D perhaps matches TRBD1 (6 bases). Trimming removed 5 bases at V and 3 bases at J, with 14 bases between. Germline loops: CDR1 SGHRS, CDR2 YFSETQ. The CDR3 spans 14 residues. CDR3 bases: TGCGCCAGCAGGTCCAACACAGGGTACACTGAAGCTTTCTTT. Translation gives CASRSNTGYTEAFF.

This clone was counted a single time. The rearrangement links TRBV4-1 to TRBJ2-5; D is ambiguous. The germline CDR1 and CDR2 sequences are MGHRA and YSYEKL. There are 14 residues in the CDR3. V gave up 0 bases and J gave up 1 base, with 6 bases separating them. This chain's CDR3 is CASSQDWSQETQYF. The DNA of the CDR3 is TGCGCCAGCAGCCAAGATTGGAGCCAAGAGACCCAGTACTTC.

The CDR3 spells CAWSVGPDTQYF. The CDR3, as DNA: TGTGCCTGGAGTGTGGGGCCAGATACGCAGTATTTT. The chain has TRBV30 and TRBJ2-3; the D gene is possibly TRBD1 (5 bases). There are 12 residues in the CDR3. Looked up from germline, CDR1 is GTSNPN and CDR2 is SVGIG (reference sequence). Between the trimmed V and J ends, which lost 0 bases and 4 bases, there was a span of 5 bases.

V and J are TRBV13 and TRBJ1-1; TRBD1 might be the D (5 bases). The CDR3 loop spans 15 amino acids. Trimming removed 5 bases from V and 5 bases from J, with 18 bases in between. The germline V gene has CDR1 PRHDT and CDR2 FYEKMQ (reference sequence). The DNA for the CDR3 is TGTGCCAGCAGCGCGGGACTCACCGGGGGGACTGAAGCTTTCTTT. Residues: CASSAGLTGGTEAFF.

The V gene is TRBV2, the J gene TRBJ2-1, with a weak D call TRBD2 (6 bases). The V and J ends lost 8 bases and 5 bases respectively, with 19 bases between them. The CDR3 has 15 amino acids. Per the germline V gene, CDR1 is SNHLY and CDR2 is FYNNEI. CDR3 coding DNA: TGTGCCAGCCTAGCTCGCGAAGCGGGTAACAATGAGCAGTTCTTC. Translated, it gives CASLAREAGNNEQFF.

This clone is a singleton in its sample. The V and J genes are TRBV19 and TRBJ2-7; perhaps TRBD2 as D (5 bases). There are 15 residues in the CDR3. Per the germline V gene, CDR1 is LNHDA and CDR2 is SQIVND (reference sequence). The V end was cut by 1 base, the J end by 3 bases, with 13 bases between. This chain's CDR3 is CASSIVDSVGYEQYF. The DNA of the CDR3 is TGTGCCAGTAGTATAGTGGACTCCGTGGGCTACGAGCAGTACTTC.

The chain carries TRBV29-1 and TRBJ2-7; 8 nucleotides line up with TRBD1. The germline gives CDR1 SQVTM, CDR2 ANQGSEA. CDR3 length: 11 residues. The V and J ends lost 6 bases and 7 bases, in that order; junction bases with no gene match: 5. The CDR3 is CSVLTGVEQYF. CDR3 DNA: TGCAGCGTCTTGACAGGGGTTGAGCAGTACTTC.

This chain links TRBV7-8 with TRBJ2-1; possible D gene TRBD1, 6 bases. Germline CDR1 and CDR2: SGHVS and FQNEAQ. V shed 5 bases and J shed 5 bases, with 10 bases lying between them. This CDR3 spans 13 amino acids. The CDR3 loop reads CASSRTGNNEQFF. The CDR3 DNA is TGTGCCAGCAGCCGTACAGGGAACAATGAGCAGTTCTTC.

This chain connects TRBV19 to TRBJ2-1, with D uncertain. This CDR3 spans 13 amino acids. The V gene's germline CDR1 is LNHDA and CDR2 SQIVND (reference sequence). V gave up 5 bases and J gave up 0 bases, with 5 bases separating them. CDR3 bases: TGTGCCAGTAGTTCCGGCTCCTACAATGAGCAGTTCTTC. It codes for CASSSGSYNEQFF.

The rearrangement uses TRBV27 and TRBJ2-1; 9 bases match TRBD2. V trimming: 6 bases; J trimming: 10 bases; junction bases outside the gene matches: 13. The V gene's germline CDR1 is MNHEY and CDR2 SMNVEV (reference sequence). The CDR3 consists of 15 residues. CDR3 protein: CASRPHRGLAGEQFF. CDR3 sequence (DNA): TGTGCCAGCAGACCCCACCGGGGACTAGCCGGGGAGCAGTTCTTC.

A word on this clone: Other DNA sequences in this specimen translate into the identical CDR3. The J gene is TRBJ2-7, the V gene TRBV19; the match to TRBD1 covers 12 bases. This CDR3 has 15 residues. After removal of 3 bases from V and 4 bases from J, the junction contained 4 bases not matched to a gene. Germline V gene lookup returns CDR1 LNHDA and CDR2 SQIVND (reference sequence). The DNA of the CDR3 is TGTGCCAGTAGTATGGGGACAGGGGGCTTTTACGAGCAGTACTTC. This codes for CASSMGTGGFYEQYF. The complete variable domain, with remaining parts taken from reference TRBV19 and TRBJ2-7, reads DGGITQSPKYLFRKEGQNVTLSCEQNLNHDAMYWYRQDPGQGLRLIYYSQIVNDFQKGDIAEGYSVSREKKESFPLTVTSAQKNPTAFYLCASSMGTGGFYEQYFGPGTRLTVT.

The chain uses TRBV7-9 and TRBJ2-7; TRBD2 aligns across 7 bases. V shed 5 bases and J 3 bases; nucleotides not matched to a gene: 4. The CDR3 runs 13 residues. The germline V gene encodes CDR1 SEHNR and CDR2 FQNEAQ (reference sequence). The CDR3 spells CASSPGRDYEQYF. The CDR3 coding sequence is TGTGCCAGCAGCCCGGGGAGGGACTACGAGCAGTACTTC. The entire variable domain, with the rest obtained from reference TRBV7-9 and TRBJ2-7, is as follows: DTGVSQNPRHKITKRGQNVTFRCDPISEHNRLYWYRQTLGQGPEFLTYFQNEAQLEKSRLLSDRFSAERPKGSFSTLEIQRTEQGDSAMYLCASSPGRDYEQYFGPGTRLTVT.

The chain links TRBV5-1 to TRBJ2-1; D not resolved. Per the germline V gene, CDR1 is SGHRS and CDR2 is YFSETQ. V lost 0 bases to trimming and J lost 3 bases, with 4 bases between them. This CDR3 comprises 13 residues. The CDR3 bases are TGCGCCAGCAGCTTGGACGGCTACAATGAGCAGTTCTTC. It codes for CASSLDGYNEQFF.

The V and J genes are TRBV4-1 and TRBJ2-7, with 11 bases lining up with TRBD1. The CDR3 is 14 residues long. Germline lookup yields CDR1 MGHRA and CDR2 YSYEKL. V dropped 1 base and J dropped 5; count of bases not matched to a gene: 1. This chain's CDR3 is CASSQGTGGDEQYF. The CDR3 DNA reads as TGCGCCAGCAGCCAAGGGACAGGGGGCGACGAGCAGTACTTC.

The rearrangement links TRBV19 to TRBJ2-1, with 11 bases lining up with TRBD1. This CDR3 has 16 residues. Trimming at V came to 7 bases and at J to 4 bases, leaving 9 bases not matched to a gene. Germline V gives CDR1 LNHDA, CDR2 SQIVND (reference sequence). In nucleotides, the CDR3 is TGTGCCAGTACCCTAAGGACAGGGGGCTTTTACAATGAGCAGTTCTTC. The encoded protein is CASTLRTGGFYNEQFF.

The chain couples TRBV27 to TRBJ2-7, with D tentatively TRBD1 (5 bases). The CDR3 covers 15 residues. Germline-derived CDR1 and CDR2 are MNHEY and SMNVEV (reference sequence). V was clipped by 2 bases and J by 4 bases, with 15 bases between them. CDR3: CASSLVAGFLYEQYF. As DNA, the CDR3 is TGTGCCAGCAGTTTAGTGGCAGGGTTTTTGTACGAGCAGTACTTC.

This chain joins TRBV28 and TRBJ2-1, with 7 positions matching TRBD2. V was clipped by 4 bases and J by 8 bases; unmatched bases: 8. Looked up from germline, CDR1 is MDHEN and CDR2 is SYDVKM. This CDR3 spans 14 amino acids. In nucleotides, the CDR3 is TGTGCCAGCAGTTGGGGCGGGAGTCCAGATGAGCAGTTCTTC. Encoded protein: CASSWGGSPDEQFF. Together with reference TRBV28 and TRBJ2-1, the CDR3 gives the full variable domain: DVKVTQSSRYLVKRTGEKVFLECVQDMDHENMFWYRQDPGLGLRLIYFSYDVKMKEKGDIPEGYSVSREKKERFSLILESASTNQTSMYLCASSWGGSPDEQFFGPGTRLTVL.

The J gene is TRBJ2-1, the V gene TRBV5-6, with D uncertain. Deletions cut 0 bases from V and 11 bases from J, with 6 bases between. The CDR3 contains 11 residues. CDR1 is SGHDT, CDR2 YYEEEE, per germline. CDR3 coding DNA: TGTGCCAGCAGCTTGGGTCATCAGCAGTTCTTC. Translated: CASSLGHQQFF.

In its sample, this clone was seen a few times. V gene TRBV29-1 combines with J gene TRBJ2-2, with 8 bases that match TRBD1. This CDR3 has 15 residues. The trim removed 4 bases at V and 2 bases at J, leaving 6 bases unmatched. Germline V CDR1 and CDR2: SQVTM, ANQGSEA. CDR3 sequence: CSVAGGTGNTGELFF. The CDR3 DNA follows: TGCAGCGTTGCCGGCGGGACAGGAAACACCGGGGAGCTGTTTTTT.

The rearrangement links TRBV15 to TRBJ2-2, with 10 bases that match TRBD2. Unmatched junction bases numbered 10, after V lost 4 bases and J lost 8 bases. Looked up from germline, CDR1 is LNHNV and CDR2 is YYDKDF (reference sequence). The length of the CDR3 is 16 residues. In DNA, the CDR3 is TGTGCCACCAGCACACTACTAGCGGGAAGAGGAGGGGAGCTGTTTTTT. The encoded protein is CATSTLLAGRGGELFF.

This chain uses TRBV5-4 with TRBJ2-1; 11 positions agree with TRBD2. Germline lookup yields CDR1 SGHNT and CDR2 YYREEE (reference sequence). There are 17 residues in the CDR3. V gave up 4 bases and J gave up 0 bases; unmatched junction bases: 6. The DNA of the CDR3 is TGTGCCAGCAGCGGACCAACTAGCGGGAGCTCCTACAATGAGCAGTTCTTC. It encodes CASSGPTSGSSYNEQFF. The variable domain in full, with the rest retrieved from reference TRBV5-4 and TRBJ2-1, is ETGVTQSPTHLIKTRGQQVTLRCSSQSGHNTVSWYQQALGQGPQFIFQYYREEENGRGNFPPRFSGLQFPNYSSELNVNALELDDSALYLCASSGPTSGSSYNEQFFGPGTRLTVL.

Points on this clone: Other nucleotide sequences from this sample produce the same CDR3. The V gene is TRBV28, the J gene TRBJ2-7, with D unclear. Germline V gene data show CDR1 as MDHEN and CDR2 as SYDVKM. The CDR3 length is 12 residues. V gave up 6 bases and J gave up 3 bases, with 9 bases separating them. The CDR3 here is CASSLSFYEQYF. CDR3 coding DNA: TGTGCCAGCAGCCTCAGTTTCTACGAGCAGTACTTC.

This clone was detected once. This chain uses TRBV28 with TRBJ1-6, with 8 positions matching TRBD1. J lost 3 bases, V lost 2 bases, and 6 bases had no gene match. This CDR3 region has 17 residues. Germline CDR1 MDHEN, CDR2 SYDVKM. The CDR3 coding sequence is TGTGCCAGCAGTTTAGGTCAGGGGGCCTACTATAATTCACCCCTCCACTTT. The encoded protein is CASSLGQGAYYNSPLHF.

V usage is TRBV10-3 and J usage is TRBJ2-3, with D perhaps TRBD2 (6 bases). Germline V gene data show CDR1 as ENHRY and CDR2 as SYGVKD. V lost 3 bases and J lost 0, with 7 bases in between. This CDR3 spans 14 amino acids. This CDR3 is CAISDGTSTDTQYF. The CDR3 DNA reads TGTGCCATCAGTGATGGGACTAGCACAGATACGCAGTATTTT.

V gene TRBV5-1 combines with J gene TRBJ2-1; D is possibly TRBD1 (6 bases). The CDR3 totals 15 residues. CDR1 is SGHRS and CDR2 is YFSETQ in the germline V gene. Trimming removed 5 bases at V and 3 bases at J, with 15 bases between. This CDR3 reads CASRRTRGVYNEQFF. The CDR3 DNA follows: TGCGCCAGCAGACGGACCAGGGGAGTCTACAATGAGCAGTTCTTC.

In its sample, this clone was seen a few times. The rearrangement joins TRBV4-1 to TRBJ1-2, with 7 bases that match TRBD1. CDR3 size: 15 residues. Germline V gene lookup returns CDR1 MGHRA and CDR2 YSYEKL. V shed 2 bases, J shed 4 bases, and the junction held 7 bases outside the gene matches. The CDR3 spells CASSQLQGRPYGYTF. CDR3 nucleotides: TGCGCCAGCAGCCAACTACAGGGGCGACCCTATGGCTACACCTTC.

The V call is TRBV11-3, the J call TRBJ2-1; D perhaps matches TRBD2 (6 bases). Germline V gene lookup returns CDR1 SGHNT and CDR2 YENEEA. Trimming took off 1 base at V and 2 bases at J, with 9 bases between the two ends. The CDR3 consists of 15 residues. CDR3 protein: CASSLGTNPYNEQFF. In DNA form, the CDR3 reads TGTGCCAGCAGCTTAGGGACTAACCCCTACAATGAGCAGTTCTTC. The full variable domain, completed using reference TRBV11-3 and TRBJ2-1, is EAGVVQSPRYKIIEKKQPVAFWCNPISGHNTLYWYLQNLGQGPELLIRYENEEAVDDSQLPKDRFSAERLKGVDSTLKIQPAELGDSAVYLCASSLGTNPYNEQFFGPGTRLTVL.